A single T cell receptor (beta chain) is shown here with its context. Its specificity is unknown. The data were obtained in a study of CD8 T cells in ankylosing spondylitis. Study-level results: Blood from ankylosing spondylitis patients appeared to carry a characteristic roughly 8-variant TCR beta motif. Clones linked to disease were reported to show significant enrichment in matched ankylosing spondylitis synovial fluid.

From the 5' RACE reads, TCRdb called clonotypes with MiXCR, one entry per CDR3 protein. The sample includes 350,000 or so distinct CDR3 sequences, 14% to 15% of them seen just once. V lost 0 bases and J 3 bases, leaving 9 bases between the germline ends. Germline CDR1 reads SGHRS; CDR2 reads YFSETQ. The CDR3 sequence is 14 residues long. Sample: blood, either unsorted or a sorted T cell fraction (not recorded which). The sequence came from a male donor with ankylosing spondylitis or in good health (not recorded which). The chain uses TRBV5-1 and TRBJ2-5; D is unclear. The CDR3 DNA is TGCGCCAGCAGCTTGGGCATCACTAAAGAGACCCAGTACTTC. It encodes CASSLGITKETQYF.